Listed below are T cell receptor beta chains from one sample, sequenced in a study of T cells after yellow fever vaccination. MiXCR, applied by TCRdb to the 5' RACE reads, yields one record per CDR3 protein. Of 200,000 to 300,000 distinct CDR3 sequences listed, more than 3.5% are singletons. The sequenced sample was PBMCs, obtained 15 days after the yellow fever booster vaccination. These receptors originate from a man younger than 35 who received the YFV17D yellow fever vaccine. The CDR3 runs from the conserved cysteine through the conserved F or W. D genes are given only for firm matches. A clone size is listed for some rows: how often the clone was seen (once, few, many), or a class if it is expanded.

d_gene,abundance,v_gene,j_gene,CDR3aa,CDR3nt
NA,many,TRBV18,TRBJ2-5,CASSSYGHQETQYF,TGTGCCAGCTCGTCGTACGGTCACCAAGAGACCCAGTACTTC
NA,many,TRBV5-1,TRBJ1-3,CASNTGTPGNTIYF,TGCGCCAGCAATACCGGGACTCCTGGGAACACCATATATTTT
NA,many,TRBV20-1,TRBJ2-7,CSATRGAYEQYF,TGCAGTGCTACGAGGGGGGCCTACGAGCAGTACTTC
NA,many,TRBV11-2,TRBJ2-2,CASSSLSRNKETGELFF,TGTGCCAGCAGCTCCCTATCGAGAAACAAAGAGACCGGGGAGCTGTTTTTT
TRBD2,many,TRBV5-1,TRBJ2-3,CASSFGGGGEDTQYF,TGCGCCAGCAGCTTTGGCGGGGGGGGCGAAGATACGCAGTATTTT
NA,many,TRBV6-5,TRBJ1-1,CASSYGQNTEAFF,TGTGCCAGCAGTTACGGACAGAACACTGAAGCTTTCTTT
TRBD2,many,TRBV7-8,TRBJ2-1,CASSPPAGGYNEQFF,TGTGCCAGCAGCCCCCCTGCCGGGGGGTACAATGAGCAGTTCTTC
TRBD2,many,TRBV4-3,TRBJ2-1,CASSQDPSGSSYNEQFF,TGCGCCAGCAGCCAAGACCCTAGCGGGAGCTCCTACAATGAGCAGTTCTTC
NA,many,TRBV7-9,TRBJ2-5,CASSFNPQETQYF,TGTGCCAGCAGCTTTAATCCCCAAGAGACCCAGTACTTC
NA,many,TRBV6-6,TRBJ1-5,CASRSLTGSYNQPQHF,TGTGCCAGCAGGTCCCTTACGGGGAGCTACAATCAGCCCCAGCATTTT
NA,many,TRBV20-1,TRBJ1-5,CSASTGTQDQPQHF,TGCAGTGCTAGTACAGGTACCCAGGATCAGCCCCAGCATTTT
TRBD1,many,TRBV5-1,TRBJ2-5,CASSLGQGKETQYF,TGTGCCAGCAGCTTGGGACAGGGGAAAGAGACCCAGTACTTC
TRBD2,many,TRBV20-1,TRBJ2-1,CSAPSSGGANEQFF,TGCAGTGCTCCCAGTAGCGGGGGGGCCAATGAGCAGTTCTTC
NA,many,TRBV6-2/TRBV6-3,TRBJ2-3,CASSSLADTQYF,TGTGCCAGCAGTTCCCTGGCAGATACGCAGTATTTT
TRBD2,few,TRBV4-2,TRBJ2-2,CASSQLGLAGVPRTGELFF,TGTGCCAGCAGCCAGCTGGGACTAGCGGGGGTCCCGAGAACCGGGGAGCTGTTTTTT
TRBD2,many,TRBV12-5,TRBJ2-2,CASGSPGLAGSKWSGELFF,TGTGCTAGTGGTTCCCCCGGACTAGCGGGGAGCAAGTGGTCCGGGGAGCTGTTTTTT
TRBD1,NA,TRBV14,TRBJ2-4,CASSHSQGNIQYF,TGTGCCAGCAGCCACTCACAGGGGAACATTCAGTACTTC
NA,NA,TRBV12-3/TRBV12-4,TRBJ1-5,CASSPAGWTYSNQPQHF,TGTGCCAGCAGTCCCGCCGGGTGGACGTATAGCAATCAGCCCCAGCATTTT
NA,many,TRBV12-3/TRBV12-4,TRBJ1-2,CASKLQAGGYTF,TGTGCCAGCAAGCTGCAAGCCGGGGGCTACACCTTC
TRBD2,many,TRBV27,TRBJ2-3,CASSQTRVGGAVDTQYF,TGTGCCAGCAGTCAGACCCGTGTCGGGGGGGCGGTAGATACGCAGTATTTT
TRBD2,many,TRBV25-1,TRBJ2-5,CASSETSGVRETQYF,TGTGCCAGCAGTGAGACTAGCGGGGTTCGAGAGACCCAGTACTTC
TRBD1,many,TRBV12-3/TRBV12-4,TRBJ1-1,CASSSLDREAFF,TGTGCCAGCAGTTCCCTGGACAGGGAAGCTTTCTTT
NA,many,TRBV7-2,TRBJ2-3,CASGKRTDTQYF,TGTGCCAGCGGAAAGCGCACAGATACGCAGTATTTT